These 21 T cell receptor beta chains were all obtained from the same sample, sequenced in a study of blood T cell repertoires in COVID-19. The repertoire was sequenced with immunoSEQ multiplex PCR; TCRdb's copy has only in-frame clones and lacks some. The top ten clones hold less than 20% of a sample with roughly 150,000 clones, roughly four fifths of them seen once. The specimen was peripheral blood. These receptor sequences come from a woman at least 80 years old with acute or convalescent COVID-19.

This clone was picked up a small number of times. The chain has TRBV7-2 and TRBJ2-5; 7 bases match TRBD1. The CDR3 totals 16 residues. CDR1 and CDR2 (germline): SGHTA, FQGNSA. V gave up 5 bases and J gave up 5 bases; unmatched junction bases: 14. CDR3 sequence: CASSPGQDSWGETQYF. The CDR3 DNA follows: TGTGCCAGCAGCCCTGGACAGGATAGTTGGGGGGAGACCCAGTACTTC.

The chain carries TRBV10-2 and TRBJ2-7; TRBD1 is a possible D gene (6 bases). The V gene lost 2 bases and the J gene lost 3 bases, with 14 bases spanning the gap. Germline V CDR1 and CDR2: WSHSY, SAAADI. The CDR3 has 15 amino acids. CDR3: CASSEGPDRIYEQYF. The CDR3 DNA reads as TGCGCCAGCAGTGAGGGACCCGACAGGATCTACGAGCAGTACTTC.

This CDR3 is CASSQVGTGSLDTQYF. The CDR3 coding sequence is TGCGCCAGCAGCCAAGTAGGGACAGGTTCATTGGATACGCAGTATTTT. This chain connects TRBV4-1 to TRBJ2-3, with 8 nucleotides matching TRBD1. The CDR3 runs to 16 residues. The V and J ends lost 1 base and 6 bases, in that order; junction bases with no gene match: 9. Germline V gives CDR1 MGHRA, CDR2 YSYEKL.

V and J are TRBV18 and TRBJ2-3; tentatively, D is TRBD1 (6 bases). Germline-derived CDR1 and CDR2 are KGHSH and LQKENI. This CDR3 contains 18 residues. V lost 2 bases and J lost 2, with 20 bases in between. Here the CDR3 DNA reads TGTGCCAGCTCACCAATTAAACCCCGGGACACATACACAGATACGCAGTATTTT. Protein product: CASSPIKPRDTYTDTQYF.

V gene TRBV29-1 combines with J gene TRBJ2-5, with 9 nucleotides matching TRBD1. Germline V gene data show CDR1 as SQVTM and CDR2 as ANQGSEA. J was trimmed by 4 bases and V by 3 bases; bases with no gene match: 3. The CDR3 sequence is 13 residues long. CDR3 amino acids: CSVDLDRGETQYF. CDR3 bases: TGCAGCGTTGATCTGGACAGGGGAGAGACCCAGTACTTC.

This chain's CDR3 is CASSLVLAGATGELFF. CDR3 DNA sequence: TGTGCCAGCAGCTTAGTGTTAGCGGGGGCCACCGGGGAGCTGTTTTTT. The rearrangement links TRBV7-6 to TRBJ2-2; 9 bases are a match to TRBD2. The CDR3 runs to 16 residues. V lost 1 base, J lost 4 bases, and 4 bases stayed unmatched. Germline assignment: CDR1 SGHVS and CDR2 FNYEAQ.

This sequence joins TRBV19 and TRBJ2-5; 16 nucleotides line up with TRBD2. Germline V lookup: CDR1 LNHDA, CDR2 SQIVND (reference sequence). The CDR3 consists of 17 residues. With 7 bases clipped from V and 2 bases from J, the junction kept 7 bases outside the gene matches. This CDR3 reads CASNKRGLAGGQETQYF. DNA of the CDR3: TGTGCCAGTAACAAAAGGGGACTAGCGGGGGGGCAAGAGACCCAGTACTTC.

The chain uses TRBV11-2 and TRBJ1-6, with 7 bases fitting TRBD1. Germline V gene lookup returns CDR1 SGHAT and CDR2 FQNNGV. Trimming at V came to 2 bases and at J to 7 bases, leaving 5 bases not matched to a gene. The length of the CDR3 is 15 residues. The CDR3 here is CASSLSTGRNSPLHF. CDR3 bases: TGTGCCAGCAGCTTATCGACAGGGCGAAATTCACCCCTCCACTTT.

The V gene is TRBV24-1, the J gene TRBJ2-2; D possibly corresponds to TRBD1 (5 bases). CDR1 and CDR2 (germline): KGHDR, SFDVKD. Between the trimmed V and J ends, which lost 5 bases and 4 bases, there was a span of 13 bases. This CDR3 contains 15 residues. This chain's CDR3 is CATSAVQGSTGELFF. In DNA form, the CDR3 reads TGTGCCACCAGTGCGGTGCAGGGCTCCACCGGGGAGCTGTTTTTT.

The rearrangement uses TRBV7-9 and TRBJ1-1; TRBD1 might be the D (5 bases). The V end lost 3 bases, the J end lost 1 base, and 15 bases lay between the germline ends. Germline V gene lookup returns CDR1 SEHNR and CDR2 FQNEAQ (reference sequence). The CDR3 has 16 residues. The CDR3 region has the DNA TGTGCCAGCAGCTTCGACCTTGGGCAGGGGAACACTGAAGCTTTCTTT. This encodes CASSFDLGQGNTEAFF.

The gene calls are TRBV18 and TRBJ2-5; D possibly corresponds to TRBD2 (5 bases). The V end was cut by 0 bases, the J end by 5 bases, with 13 bases between. The CDR3 totals 15 residues. Germline V lookup: CDR1 KGHSH, CDR2 LQKENI. The CDR3 reads CASSPPVGVRETQYF. The CDR3 DNA sequence: TGTGCCAGCTCACCACCGGTGGGAGTGAGGGAGACCCAGTACTTC.

V gene TRBV7-6 combines with J gene TRBJ2-5, with D perhaps TRBD2 (5 bases). V lost 5 bases, J lost 7 bases, and 17 bases lay in between. From germline, CDR1 is SGHVS and CDR2 FNYEAQ. The CDR3 has 14 amino acids. CDR3 sequence: CASSLEGTPMTQYF. In nucleotides, the CDR3 is TGTGCCAGCAGCCTCGAGGGCACCCCAATGACCCAGTACTTC.

The genes are TRBV10-1 and TRBJ1-1; 8 bases map to TRBD1. V lost 6 bases to trimming and J lost 7 bases; unmatched junction nucleotides: 7. There are 13 residues in the CDR3. Germline loops: CDR1 WNHNN, CDR2 SYGVQD (reference sequence). DNA of the CDR3: TGCGCCAGCAGAAGGACAGGGTACGATGAAGCTTTCTTT. Its protein product is CASRRTGYDEAFF.

The chain employs TRBV7-2 and TRBJ2-2; D call uncertain. CDR3 length: 14 amino acids. Trimming shortened V by 5 bases and J by 4 bases, and 11 bases separated the two germline ends. Germline CDR1 reads SGHTA; CDR2 reads FQGNSA. This chain's CDR3 is CASSPLKSTGELFF. CDR3 sequence (DNA): TGTGCCAGCAGCCCCCTAAAGAGCACCGGGGAGCTGTTTTTT.

The V gene is TRBV11-2, the J gene TRBJ2-2, with TRBD2 matching 10 bases. Per the germline V gene, CDR1 is SGHAT and CDR2 is FQNNGV. The CDR3 totals 19 residues. Trimming took 2 bases from V and 0 from J; bases not matched to a gene: 9. CDR3 amino acids: CASSLISLAGPANTGELFF. The CDR3 DNA follows: TGTGCCAGCAGCTTAATATCACTAGCGGGACCCGCGAACACCGGGGAGCTGTTTTTT.

V usage is TRBV24-1 and J usage is TRBJ2-5, with TRBD1 matching over 7 bases. Per germline, CDR1 KGHDR and CDR2 SFDVKD. The V segment lost 3 bases and the J segment 5 bases; nucleotides outside the gene matches: 11. CDR3 length: 16 amino acids. In DNA form, the CDR3 reads TGTGCCACCAGTGATGGGCCTAGACAGGGCTCGGAGACCCAGTACTTC. It encodes CATSDGPRQGSETQYF.

This clone occurred a few times. V is TRBV19 and J is TRBJ1-1, with D unclear. Germline-derived CDR1 and CDR2 are LNHDA and SQIVND (reference sequence). The CDR3 consists of 16 residues. V was pared by 3 bases and J by 1 base, with 15 bases between. The CDR3 DNA reads as TGTGCCAGTAGTATCTCGGTACAGCCGTGGAACACTGAAGCTTTCTTT. It yields the protein CASSISVQPWNTEAFF.

The chain uses TRBV9 and TRBJ2-3; 8 bases line up with TRBD2. Germline CDR1 SGDLS, CDR2 YYNGEE. Germline trimming cut 0 bases from V and 1 base from J; bases unmatched to any gene: 4. This CDR3 has 16 amino acids. CDR3 nucleotides: TGTGCCAGCAGCGTAGTCAGCGGGAGACGCACAGATACGCAGTATTTT. Translated, it gives CASSVVSGRRTDTQYF.

This chain uses TRBV6-5 with TRBJ1-5, with D hard to call. This CDR3 contains 14 residues. Germline CDR1 reads MNHEY; CDR2 reads SVGAGI. With 4 bases removed from V and 2 bases from J, the gap between germline ends came to 9 bases. The CDR3 here is CASSSVSRNQPQHF. The DNA of the CDR3 is TGTGCCAGCAGTTCAGTTAGCCGCAATCAGCCCCAGCATTTT.

The rearrangement links TRBV6-5 to TRBJ2-2, with D maybe TRBD2 (5 bases). Germline V lookup: CDR1 MNHEY, CDR2 SVGAGI. Trimming took 0 bases from V and 4 from J, leaving 6 bases between them. The CDR3 is 14 residues long. The CDR3 DNA is TGTGCCAGCAGTTACTCCGGGATCACCGGGGAGCTGTTTTTT. Its translation is CASSYSGITGELFF.

The chain couples TRBV29-1 to TRBJ2-7; possible D gene TRBD1, 6 bases. The germline gives CDR1 SQVTM, CDR2 ANQGSEA. V lost 6 bases to trimming and J lost 5 bases, with 17 bases between them. The CDR3 has 13 amino acids. CDR3 sequence: CSVAIHRDNEQYF. The CDR3 nucleotides read TGCAGCGTCGCAATACACCGGGACAACGAGCAGTACTTC.